Listed here are 2 T cell receptor beta chains from one sample, sequenced in a study of response to subunit inactivated influenza vaccine. TCRdb called the RT-PCR reads again in MiXCR, with one record for every CDR3 protein. Of hundreds of thousands of distinct CDR3 sequences listed, around 14% are singletons. Sample: PBMCs from blood, taken 11 to 12 days after vaccination. These receptors were taken from a man between 45 and 60 years old who received an inactivated influenza vaccine.

This clonotype was detected ten times or more. The chain employs TRBV7-9 and TRBJ2-7, with 10 positions matching TRBD1. The CDR3 totals 12 residues. Trimming removed 10 bases from V and 5 bases from J; junction bases left unmatched: 5. Germline V lookup: CDR1 SEHNR, CDR2 FQNEAQ (reference sequence). This CDR3 is CATRDRGNEQYF. CDR3 nucleotides: TGTGCCACCCGGGACAGGGGCAACGAGCAGTACTTC.

This clonotype has ten or more counts. CDR3 sequence reads: CASSLGGGALDTQYF. The CDR3 bases are TGTGCCAGCAGCTTAGGGGGGGGGGCCCTAGATACGCAGTATTTT. The chain carries TRBV7-2 and TRBJ2-3, with D maybe TRBD2 (7 bases). CDR3 length: 15 amino acids. Deletions cut 1 base from V and 5 bases from J, with 13 bases between. From germline, CDR1 is SGHTA and CDR2 FQGNSA.